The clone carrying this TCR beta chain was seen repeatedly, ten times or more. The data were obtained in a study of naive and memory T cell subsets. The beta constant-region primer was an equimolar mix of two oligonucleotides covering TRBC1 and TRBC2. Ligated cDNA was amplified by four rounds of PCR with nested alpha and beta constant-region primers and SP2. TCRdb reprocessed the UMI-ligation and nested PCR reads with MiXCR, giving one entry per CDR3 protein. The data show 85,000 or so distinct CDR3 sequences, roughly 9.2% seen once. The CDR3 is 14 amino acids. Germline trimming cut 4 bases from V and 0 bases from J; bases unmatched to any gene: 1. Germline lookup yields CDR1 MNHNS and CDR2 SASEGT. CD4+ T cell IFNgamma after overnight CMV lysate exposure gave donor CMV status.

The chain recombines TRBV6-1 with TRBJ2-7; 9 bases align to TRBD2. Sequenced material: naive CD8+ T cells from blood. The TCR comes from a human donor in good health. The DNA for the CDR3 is TGTGCCAGCAGTGGACTAGCGGACTCCTACGAGCAGTACTTC. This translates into CASSGLADSYEQYF.